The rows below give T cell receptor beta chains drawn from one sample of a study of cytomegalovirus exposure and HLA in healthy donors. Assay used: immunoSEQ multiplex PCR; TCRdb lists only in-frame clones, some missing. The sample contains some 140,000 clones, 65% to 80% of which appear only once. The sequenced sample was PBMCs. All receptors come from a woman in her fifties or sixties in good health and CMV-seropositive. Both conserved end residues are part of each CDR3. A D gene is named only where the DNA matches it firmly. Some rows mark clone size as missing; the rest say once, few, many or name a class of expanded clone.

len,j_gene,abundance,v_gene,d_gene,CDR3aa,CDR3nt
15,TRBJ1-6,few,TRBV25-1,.,CASSEYRRGSSPLHF,TGTGCCAGCAGTGAATATCGGAGGGGAAGCTCACCCCTCCACTTT
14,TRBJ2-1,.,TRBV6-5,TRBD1,CATRGDRGYNEQFF,TGTGCCACCCGTGGGGACAGGGGGTATAATGAGCAGTTCTTC
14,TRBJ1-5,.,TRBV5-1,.,CASSVDSSNQPQHF,TGCGCCAGCAGCGTGGACAGCAGCAATCAGCCCCAGCATTTT
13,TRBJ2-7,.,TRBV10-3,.,CAISGGEIYEQYF,TGTGCCATCAGTGGAGGCGAAATCTACGAGCAGTACTTC
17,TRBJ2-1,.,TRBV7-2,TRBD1,CASSLGGTGLSYNEQFF,TGTGCCAGCAGCTTAGGGGGGACAGGGTTATCCTACAATGAGCAGTTCTTC
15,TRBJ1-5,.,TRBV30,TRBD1,CAWSVQRDRNQPQHF,TGTGCCTGGAGTGTACAAAGGGACAGAAATCAGCCCCAGCATTTT
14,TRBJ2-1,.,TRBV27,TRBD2,CASSLGLGRNEQFF,TGTGCCAGCAGTTTGGGACTAGGGAGGAATGAGCAGTTCTTC
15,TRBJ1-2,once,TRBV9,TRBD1,CASSVADRGNYGYTF,TGTGCCAGCAGCGTAGCTGACAGGGGTAACTATGGCTACACCTTC
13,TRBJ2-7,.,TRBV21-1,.,CAKPPGCPYEQYF,TGTGCAAAACCCCCAGGGTGCCCCTACGAGCAGTACTTC
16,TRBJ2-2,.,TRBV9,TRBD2,CASSPAPGGPVGELFF,TGTGCCAGCAGCCCTGCCCCGGGGGGGCCGGTCGGGGAGCTGTTTTTT
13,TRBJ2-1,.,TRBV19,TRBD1,CASSPQGALSSVF,TGTGCCAGTAGTCCACAGGGGGCGCTGAGCTCGGTCTTC
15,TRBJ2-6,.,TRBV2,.,CASLQDGSGANVLTF,TGTGCCAGCCTACAGGATGGCTCTGGGGCCAACGTCCTGACTTTC
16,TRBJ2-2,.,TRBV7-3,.,CASSLRGPPHTGELFF,TGTGCCAGCAGCTTAAGGGGGCCTCCCCACACCGGGGAGCTGTTTTTT
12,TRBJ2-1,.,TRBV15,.,CATSRLRNEQFF,TGTGCCACCAGCAGGTTACGGAATGAGCAGTTCTTC
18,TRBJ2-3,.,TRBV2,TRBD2,CASSESPSGGLGADTQYF,TGTGCCAGCAGTGAAAGTCCTAGCGGGGGCCTCGGCGCAGATACGCAGTATTTT
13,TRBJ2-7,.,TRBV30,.,CAWTAGSGHEQYF,TGTGCCTGGACCGCGGGCTCGGGTCACGAGCAGTACTTC
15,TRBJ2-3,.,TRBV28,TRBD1,CASSSPRTGRNTQYF,TGTGCCAGCAGTTCCCCGCGGACAGGGAGGAATACGCAGTATTTT
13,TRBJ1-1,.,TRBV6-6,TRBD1,CASKTGPNTEAFF,TGTGCCAGCAAGACAGGGCCGAACACTGAAGCTTTCTTT
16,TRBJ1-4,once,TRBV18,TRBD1,CASSPQRTGGGEKLFF,TGTGCCAGCTCACCACAAAGGACAGGGGGTGGCGAAAAACTGTTTTTT
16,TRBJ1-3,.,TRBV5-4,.,CASSLGGAGSGNTIYF,TGTGCCAGCAGCTTAGGAGGAGCCGGCTCTGGAAACACCATATATTTT
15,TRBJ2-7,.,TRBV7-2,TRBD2,CASSLVYGGVYEQYF,TGTGCCAGCAGCTTAGTTTACGGGGGGGTCTACGAGCAGTACTTC
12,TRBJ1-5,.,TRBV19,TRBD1,CASGQGGQPQHF,TGTGCCAGTGGACAGGGCGGGCAGCCCCAGCATTTT
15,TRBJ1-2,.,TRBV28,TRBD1,CASSSQGDGNYGYTF,TGTGCCAGCAGCTCACAGGGGGATGGTAACTATGGCTACACCTTC
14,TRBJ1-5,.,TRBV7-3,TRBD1,CASSTGIGNQPQHF,TGTGCCAGTTCGACAGGGATTGGCAATCAGCCCCAGCATTTT
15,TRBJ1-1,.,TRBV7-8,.,CASSSGGAGATEAFF,TGTGCCAGCAGCTCAGGAGGGGCGGGGGCCACTGAAGCTTTCTTT
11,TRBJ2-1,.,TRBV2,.,CASTLSRGQFF,TGTGCCAGCACCCTCTCCAGGGGGCAGTTCTTC
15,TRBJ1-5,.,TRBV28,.,CASVSLDLTNQPQHF,TGTGCCAGCGTCAGTTTGGACTTAACTAATCAGCCCCAGCATTTT
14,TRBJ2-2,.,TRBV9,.,CASSIQTNTGELFF,TGTGCCAGCAGCATCCAAACGAACACCGGGGAGCTGTTTTTT
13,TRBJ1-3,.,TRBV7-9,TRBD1,CASSLGQGNTIYF,TGTGCCAGCAGCTTGGGACAGGGAAACACCATATATTTT
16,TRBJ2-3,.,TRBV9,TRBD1,CASSGETGGFPDTQYF,TGTGCCAGCAGCGGCGAGACAGGGGGCTTCCCCGATACGCAGTATTTT
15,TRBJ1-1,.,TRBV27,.,CASSPKTSWNDEAFF,TGTGCCAGCAGTCCGAAGACAAGTTGGAACGATGAAGCTTTCTTT
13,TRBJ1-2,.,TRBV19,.,CASSDLGLYGYTF,TGTGCCAGTAGTGATCTGGGCCTCTATGGCTACACCTTC
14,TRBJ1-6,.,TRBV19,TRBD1,CASRPGQYNSPLHF,TGTGCCAGTAGGCCGGGACAGTATAATTCACCCCTCCACTTT
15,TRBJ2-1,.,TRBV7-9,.,CASSSTRDLYNEQFF,TGTGCCAGCAGCTCCACCCGGGACTTATACAATGAGCAGTTCTTC
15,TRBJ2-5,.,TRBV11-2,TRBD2,CASSALAGRGETQYF,TGTGCCAGCAGCGCACTAGCGGGAAGGGGAGAGACCCAGTACTTC
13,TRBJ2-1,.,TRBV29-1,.,CSVAASGGGEQFF,TGCAGCGTTGCGGCTAGCGGAGGGGGGGAACAGTTCTTC
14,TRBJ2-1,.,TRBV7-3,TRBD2,CASSWGLGDNEQFF,TGTGCCAGCAGCTGGGGACTAGGGGACAATGAGCAGTTCTTC
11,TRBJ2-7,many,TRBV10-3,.,CAIGTGYEQYF,TGTGCCATCGGTACGGGATACGAGCAGTACTTC
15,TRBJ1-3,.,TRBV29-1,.,CSVGSGDSSGNTIYF,TGCAGCGTTGGGTCAGGGGATAGCTCTGGAAACACCATATATTTT
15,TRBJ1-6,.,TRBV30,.,CAWSLGSSYNSPLHF,TGTGCCTGGAGTCTCGGGAGCTCCTATAATTCACCCCTCCACTTT
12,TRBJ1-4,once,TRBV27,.,CASRLLTGKLFF,TGTGCCAGCAGGCTTTTAACGGGAAAACTGTTTTTT
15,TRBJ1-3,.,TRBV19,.,CASTPLPGSGNTIYF,TGTGCCAGTACCCCTCTTCCCGGCTCTGGAAACACCATATATTTT
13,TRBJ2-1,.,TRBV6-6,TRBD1,CASQTGPYNEQFF,TGTGCCAGCCAGACAGGGCCCTACAATGAGCAGTTCTTC
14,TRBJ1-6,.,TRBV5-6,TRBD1,CASSLGQGLGPLHF,TGTGCCAGCAGCTTGGGACAGGGCCTCGGACCCCTCCACTTT
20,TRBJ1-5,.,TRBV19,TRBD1,CASTQPLGRGQGYSNQPQHF,TGTGCCAGTACTCAACCTCTGGGCAGGGGGCAGGGGTATAGCAATCAGCCCCAGCATTTT
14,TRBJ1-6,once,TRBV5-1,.,CASSLGQDSSPLHF,TGCGCCAGCAGCTTGGGACAGGATAGTTCACCCCTCCACTTT
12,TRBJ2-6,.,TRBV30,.,CAWSAPGNVLTF,TGTGCCTGGAGTGCCCCGGGTAACGTCCTGACTTTC
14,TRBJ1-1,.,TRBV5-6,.,CASSLVESNTEAFF,TGTGCCAGCAGCTTGGTGGAGTCGAACACTGAAGCTTTCTTT
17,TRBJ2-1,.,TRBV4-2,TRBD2,CASSQVETSGFYNEQFF,TGTGCCAGCAGCCAAGTAGAAACTAGCGGCTTCTACAATGAGCAGTTCTTC
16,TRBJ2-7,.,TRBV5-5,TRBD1,CASSTHSGTGEDEQYF,TGTGCCAGCAGCACACATTCCGGGACAGGGGAGGACGAGCAGTACTTC
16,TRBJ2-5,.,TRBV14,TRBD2,CASSLLAGGPPETQYF,TGTGCCAGCAGCCTATTAGCGGGGGGGCCCCCGGAGACCCAGTACTTC
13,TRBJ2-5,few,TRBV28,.,CARPGGPGETQYF,TGTGCCAGGCCGGGTGGTCCGGGAGAGACCCAGTACTTC
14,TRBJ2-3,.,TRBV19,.,CASSTGLDTDTQYF,TGTGCCAGTAGTACCGGACTGGACACAGATACGCAGTATTTT
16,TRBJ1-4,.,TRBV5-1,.,CASSLTLSGTNEKLFF,TGCGCCAGCAGCTTAACCCTGTCAGGCACTAATGAAAAACTGTTTTTT
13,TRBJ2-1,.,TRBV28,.,CAGRSGDYNEQFF,TGTGCCGGGAGGTCGGGGGACTACAATGAGCAGTTCTTC
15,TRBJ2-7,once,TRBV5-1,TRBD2,CASSFGAGRPYEQYF,TGCGCCAGCAGCTTCGGAGCGGGGCGCCCCTACGAGCAGTACTTC
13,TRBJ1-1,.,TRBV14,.,CASSQDLSAEAFF,TGTGCCAGCAGCCAAGATCTGTCAGCTGAAGCTTTCTTT